In its sample, the clone carrying this TCR beta chain was seen many times. As yet, its antigen is unknown. This sample was included in a study of human T cells and chemical hapten exposure. Study at large: 2% DPC was applied to approximately 2 cm by approximately 2 cm of upper inner arm skin for sensitization.

TCRdb reprocessed the RACE reads with MiXCR, giving one entry per CDR3 protein. The sample holds 120,000 to 150,000 distinct CDR3 sequences, over 9.5% seen once. The V gene's germline CDR1 is MNHNS and CDR2 SASEGT. The CDR3 sequence is 14 residues long. J was trimmed by 6 bases and V by 8 bases; bases with no gene match: 11. Study observations and caveats: As the donors had alopecia, their immune response may differ from healthy people's.

This sample's time point: patch test 2, 6 weeks after DPC sensitization. Treatment: therapeutic diphenylcyclopropenone sensitization with weekly scalp DPC. Alopecia patients deemed DPC-suitable, aged 18 to 70, excluding pregnancy. The sequencing here drew on whole blood, taken in connection with sensitization to the hapten diphenylcyclopropenone (DPC). This receptor was taken from a woman between 50 and 59 years old with alopecia areata. Some clones in this sample may be carry-over from other donors' samples. The gene calls are TRBV6-1 and TRBJ2-7, with TRBD1 identical over 9 bases. This chain's CDR3 is CASFRDRVTAEQYF. Written as DNA, the CDR3 is TGTGCCAGCTTCCGGGACAGGGTCACAGCCGAGCAGTACTTC.